These 28 T cell receptor beta chains were sequenced from one sample in a study of CD8+ T cells in alopecia areata (dated by TCRdb to 2017 to 2018). Receptor amplification or capture employed the immunoSEQ multiplex PCR assay. For TCR sequencing, RNA was extracted from every sample and reverse transcribed into cDNA to serve as template. TCRdb stores this immuneACCESS table with in-frame sequences only. Part of the clones is absent; in the studies checked, under half of the shortfall reflects unresolved V genes, and no reason is known for the rest. Across this sample there are approximately 210,000 clones, with more than 60% seen only once. Of the sample, roughly 1.2% falls within the top ten clones. The sample's treatment or condition label, in plain terms: oral pan-JAK inhibitor, 5-10 mg twice daily. The specimen was CD4+ T cells sorted from blood, collected around week 46, from a patient treated with tofacitinib. All receptors derive from a human donor with alopecia areata.

This clone was seen at least ten times. The gene calls are TRBV2 and TRBJ1-4, with D possibly matching TRBD1 (5 bases). Germline-derived CDR1 and CDR2 are SNHLY and FYNNEI. This CDR3 comprises 13 residues. Trimming took off 9 bases at V and 7 bases at J, with 15 bases between the two ends. CDR3 in DNA: TGTGCCAGTCGGGACGGCGTGGGTGAAAAACTGTTTTTT. It yields the protein CASRDGVGEKLFF.

The CDR3 protein is CAGQDPHTEAFF. Written as DNA, the CDR3 is TGTGCCGGACAGGATCCCCACACTGAAGCTTTCTTT. The chain couples TRBV6-1 to TRBJ1-1; 7 bases are a match to TRBD1. With 11 bases clipped from V and 3 bases from J, the junction kept 6 bases outside the gene matches. Germline values: CDR1 MNHNS, CDR2 SASEGT. CDR3 length: 12 residues.

V usage is TRBV29-1 and J usage is TRBJ2-7; D might be TRBD2 (6 bases). Trimming shortened V by 7 bases and J by 0 bases, and 10 bases separated the two germline ends. Germline CDR1 and CDR2: SQVTM and ANQGSEA. The CDR3 runs 12 residues. The CDR3 reads CSARLVSYEQYF. In nucleotides, the CDR3 is TGCAGCGCGAGACTAGTCTCCTACGAGCAGTACTTC.

In its sample, this clone was seen once. V is TRBV12-5 and J is TRBJ1-2; TRBD1 is a possible D gene (6 bases). The CDR3 length is 14 residues. Germline lookup yields CDR1 LGHNT and CDR2 FRNRAP. V lost 4 bases to trimming and J lost 8 bases, with 17 bases between them. The chain's CDR3 is CASGSLPGQGGYTF. The CDR3 nucleotides read TGTGCTAGTGGTTCCTTACCGGGACAAGGGGGCTACACCTTC.

This clone was observed a few times. Additional DNA sequences in this sample encode the identical CDR3. The V and J genes are TRBV19 and TRBJ2-5; no clear D gene. Germline CDR1 is LNHDA and CDR2 is SQIVND (reference sequence). V lost 1 base, J lost 1 base, and 4 bases lay in between. This CDR3 comprises 13 residues. The CDR3 protein is CASSIGSQETQYF. CDR3 nucleotide sequence: TGTGCCAGTAGTATAGGCAGCCAAGAGACCCAGTACTTC.

This chain uses TRBV30 with TRBJ1-2; D ambiguous. The CDR3 is 13 residues long. CDR1 GTSNPN and CDR2 SVGIG come from the germline V gene (reference sequence). Trimming left V 3 bases short and J 0 bases short, with 8 bases between. CDR3 DNA: TGTGCCTGGAGACGGCATTCTAACTATGGCTACACCTTC. The encoded protein is CAWRRHSNYGYTF.

This clone is a singleton in its sample. The chain employs TRBV7-2 and TRBJ2-1, with TRBD1 identical over 8 bases. V was clipped by 0 bases and J by 9 bases; unmatched bases: 4. From germline, CDR1 is SGHTA and CDR2 FQGNSA. CDR3 size: 14 residues. CDR3 sequence: CASSLATGGPEQFF. CDR3 sequence (DNA): TGTGCCAGCAGCTTAGCCACAGGGGGGCCTGAGCAGTTCTTC.

The chain carries TRBV5-6 and TRBJ2-1; no clear D gene. CDR3 size: 12 residues. V was clipped by 3 bases and J by 5 bases, with 6 bases between them. Germline assignment: CDR1 SGHDT and CDR2 YYEEEE. CDR3 loop: CASSSPDNEQFF. The CDR3 coding sequence is TGTGCCAGCAGCTCCCCAGACAATGAGCAGTTCTTC.

This chain uses TRBV29-1 with TRBJ2-7, with no clear D. CDR3 length: 12 amino acids. V lost 7 bases and J lost 1, with 11 bases in between. Per germline, CDR1 SQVTM and CDR2 ANQGSEA. Written as DNA, the CDR3 is TGCAGCGCCTTGTCCGGGTCCTACGAGCAGTACTTC. Translating gives CSALSGSYEQYF.

This clone was picked up a small number of times. This chain joins TRBV7-3 and TRBJ2-6, with D perhaps being TRBD1 or TRBD2 (5 bases each). Germline loops: CDR1 SGHTA, CDR2 FQGTGA. The CDR3 loop spans 15 amino acids. The germline V and J ends were trimmed by 5 bases and 0 bases, with 8 bases remaining between them. The CDR3 reads CASSRGPSGANVLTF. The CDR3, as DNA: TGTGCCAGCAGCCGGGGCCCCTCTGGGGCCAACGTCCTGACTTTC.

Here the CDR3 DNA reads TGTGCCTGGAGTCCTCGACGCCAGGATTCACCCCTCCACTTT. It codes for CAWSPRRQDSPLHF. V is TRBV30 and J is TRBJ1-6; D gene unclear. Trimming took off 2 bases at V and 8 bases at J, with 13 bases between the two ends. This CDR3 contains 14 residues. Germline values: CDR1 GTSNPN, CDR2 SVGIG (reference sequence).

In this sample, this clone turned up a few times. The chain combines TRBV29-1 with TRBJ2-3; unclear D gene. V was shortened by 6 bases and J by 0 bases, with 13 bases between the two germline ends. This CDR3 is built from 14 residues. The germline V gene has CDR1 SQVTM and CDR2 ANQGSEA. The CDR3: CSVPTDYSTDTQYF. CDR3 in DNA: TGCAGCGTCCCGACTGATTACAGCACAGATACGCAGTATTTT.

The chain has TRBV20-1 and TRBJ2-3; tentative D call: TRBD1 (5 bases). There are 11 residues in the CDR3. Germline V gene lookup returns CDR1 DFQATT and CDR2 SNEGSKA (reference sequence). V was cut by 3 bases and J by 12 bases, with 13 bases left in between. DNA of the CDR3: TGCAGTGCTAGTAGGGAAGGGGATCAGTATTTT. Protein: CSASREGDQYF.

V and J are TRBV7-2 and TRBJ1-1; TRBD1 matches 7 bases. The CDR3 is made up of 13 amino acids. The trim removed 5 bases at V and 5 bases at J, leaving 5 bases unmatched. The germline CDR1 and CDR2 sequences are SGHTA and FQGNSA. In nucleotides, the CDR3 is TGTGCCAGCAGCCGCACAGGGGTGACTGAAGCTTTCTTT. As protein: CASSRTGVTEAFF.

The J gene is TRBJ1-2, the V gene TRBV10-3, with a weak D call TRBD1 (6 bases). The CDR3 consists of 14 residues. Germline V gives CDR1 ENHRY, CDR2 SYGVKD. Trimming shortened V by 5 bases and J by 4 bases, and 14 bases separated the two germline ends. CDR3 DNA: TGTGCCATCAGTACCTCTACAGGGATCTATGGCTACACCTTC. Amino acids: CAISTSTGIYGYTF.

The CDR3 region has the DNA TGTGCCAGCAGCTCAGGACTGAACACTGAAGCTTTCTTT. Translation: CASSSGLNTEAFF. The V gene is TRBV7-3, the J gene TRBJ1-1; D not certain. The germline V and J ends were trimmed by 4 bases and 0 bases, with 6 bases remaining between them. The CDR3 is 13 amino acids. Germline CDR1 and CDR2: SGHTA and FQGTGA.

The CDR3 spells CASSPGQLNEKLFF. For the CDR3, the DNA is TGTGCCAGCTCACCGGGACAGCTTAATGAAAAACTGTTTTTT. The V gene is TRBV18, the J gene TRBJ1-4; 7 bases line up with TRBD1. The germline gives CDR1 KGHSH, CDR2 LQKENI. There are 14 residues in the CDR3. J gave up 4 bases and V 3 bases, and 2 bases lay outside the gene matches.

In its sample, this clone was seen a few times. The V and J genes are TRBV10-3 and TRBJ2-3; the match to TRBD1 covers 12 bases. CDR3 length: 16 amino acids. The trim removed 7 bases at V and 3 bases at J, leaving 8 bases unmatched. The V gene's germline CDR1 is ENHRY and CDR2 SYGVKD. The CDR3 sequence: CAINIRGQGATDTQYF. The CDR3 DNA follows: TGTGCCATCAATATCCGGGGACAGGGGGCAACAGATACGCAGTATTTT.

The chain uses TRBV29-1 and TRBJ2-5, with D perhaps TRBD1 or TRBD2 (5 bases each). This CDR3 is 13 amino acids long. Per germline, CDR1 SQVTM and CDR2 ANQGSEA. V was pared by 4 bases and J by 4 bases, with 13 bases between. The CDR3 sequence is CSVGGMRGETQYF. CDR3 coding DNA: TGCAGCGTTGGGGGGATGAGGGGAGAGACCCAGTACTTC.

The sample holds a few counts of this clone. The V and J genes are TRBV28 and TRBJ2-7; 9 nucleotides match TRBD1. CDR3 length equals 16 residues. Looked up from germline, CDR1 is MDHEN and CDR2 is SYDVKM. The V segment lost 4 bases and the J segment 2 bases; nucleotides outside the gene matches: 9. CDR3 loop: CASSSSGTGITYEQYF. DNA for the CDR3: TGTGCCAGCAGTTCTTCCGGGACAGGGATCACCTACGAGCAGTACTTC.

The chain's CDR3 is CASSGTGATYEQYF. DNA of the CDR3: TGTGCCAGTTCCGGGACAGGGGCTACCTACGAGCAGTACTTC. V and J are TRBV6-6 and TRBJ2-7; TRBD1 matches 10 bases. CDR1 and CDR2 from the germline V gene are MNHNY and SVGAGI (reference sequence). This CDR3 contains 14 residues. Unmatched junction bases numbered 7, after V lost 9 bases and J lost 2 bases.

This chain connects TRBV6-5 to TRBJ2-2; 7 nucleotides line up with TRBD1. Germline V gene sequence: CDR1 MNHEY, CDR2 SVGAGI. This CDR3 contains 12 residues. With V trimmed by 8 bases and J by 6 bases, 3 bases remained unmatched. The CDR3 reads CASRQGPGELFF. CDR3 coding DNA: TGTGCCAGCCGACAGGGCCCCGGGGAGCTGTTTTTT.

V is TRBV5-1 and J is TRBJ2-5; D might be TRBD1 (6 bases). Germline V gene sequence: CDR1 SGHRS, CDR2 YFSETQ. CDR3 length equals 14 residues. V dropped 3 bases and J dropped 2 bases, with 11 bases sitting between them. CDR3 bases: TGCGCCAGCAGCTCAACCCAGGGGCAAGAGACCCAGTACTTC. Encoded protein: CASSSTQGQETQYF. Together with reference TRBV5-1 and TRBJ2-5, the CDR3 gives the full variable domain: KAGVTQTPRYLIKTRGQQVTLSCSPISGHRSVSWYQQTPGQGLQFLFEYFSETQRNKGNFPGRFSGRQFSNSRSEMNVSTLELGDSALYLCASSSTQGQETQYFGPGTRLLVL.

This clone was seen just once. This sequence joins TRBV29-1 and TRBJ1-1; weak D call: TRBD1 (6 bases). This CDR3 region has 13 residues. The V end lost 4 bases, the J end lost 2 bases, and 11 bases lay between the germline ends. CDR1 is SQVTM and CDR2 is ANQGSEA in the germline V gene. The CDR3, as DNA: TGCAGCGTTGGGACAGTGGTTAACACTGAAGCTTTCTTT. This translates into CSVGTVVNTEAFF.

Points on this clone: An end of the junction does not agree with germline; a read error may underlie this. The chain couples TRBV14 to TRBJ2-5; D possibly corresponds to TRBD2 (6 bases). This CDR3 has 12 residues. The germline V gene has CDR1 SGHDN and CDR2 FVKESK. Here the CDR3 reads CASSQDRRVANF. The CDR3 DNA follows: TGTGCCAGCAGCCAAGATAGGAGGGTGGCGAACTTC.

The chain has TRBV28 and TRBJ1-2, with D perhaps TRBD1 (6 bases). The germline CDR1 and CDR2 sequences are MDHEN and SYDVKM. There are 13 residues in the CDR3. Trimming removed 2 bases from V and 6 bases from J, with 10 bases in between. In DNA form, the CDR3 reads TGTGCCAGCAGTTTAGGGGGGCGAAATGGCTACACCTTC. Translating gives CASSLGGRNGYTF.

V gene TRBV12-5 combines with J gene TRBJ1-4; tentatively, D is TRBD1 (6 bases). V lost 5 bases and J lost 0, with 13 bases in between. CDR3 length equals 16 residues. Germline V gene sequence: CDR1 LGHNT, CDR2 FRNRAP. Here the CDR3 reads CASGNLRGATNEKLFF. The CDR3 DNA sequence: TGTGCTAGTGGTAACCTCAGGGGCGCAACTAATGAAAAACTGTTTTTT.

This sequence joins TRBV4-3 and TRBJ2-7, with 8 bases that match TRBD1. V shed 0 bases, J shed 3 bases, and the junction held 4 bases outside the gene matches. There are 15 residues in the CDR3. The V gene's germline CDR1 is LGHNA and CDR2 YSLEER. The CDR3 reads CASSQDHRGVYEQYF. The DNA for the CDR3 is TGCGCCAGCAGCCAAGATCACAGGGGGGTCTACGAGCAGTACTTC.